A single sample gave rise to the 15 T cell receptor beta chains below, sequenced in a study of T cells after yellow fever vaccination. Via MiXCR, TCRdb re-called the 5' RACE reads, giving one row per CDR3 protein. The sample includes a few hundred thousand distinct CDR3 sequences, 9.5% to 13% seen only once; the top ten take 18%. The material sequenced was PBMCs, taken on the day of the first yellow fever vaccination. Receptors originate from a man younger than 30 who received the YFV17D yellow fever vaccine.

This clonotype turned up a few times. An end of the junction differs from the germline gene, which may be a read error. V usage is TRBV5-4 and J usage is TRBJ1-1; D may be TRBD1 (6 bases). Germline CDR1 SGHNT, CDR2 YYREEE (reference sequence). This CDR3 region has 13 residues. CDR3 bases: TGTGCCAGCAGCCTGGACAGTAACAGTGAAGCTTTCTTT. Protein product: CASSLDSNSEAFF.

The gene calls are TRBV7-9 and TRBJ2-1; 11 bases match TRBD2. J was trimmed by 5 bases and V by 5 bases; bases with no gene match: 8. The CDR3 sequence is 16 residues long. Germline CDR1 and CDR2: SEHNR and FQNEAQ (reference sequence). The CDR3 is CASSDVLAGGNNEQFF. The CDR3 DNA reads TGTGCCAGCAGCGACGTCCTAGCGGGGGGCAACAATGAGCAGTTCTTC.

The CDR3 region has the DNA TGTGCCAGCAGCTTAGGTCTAGCGCGGCCGGGGGAGCAGTTCTTC. Protein product: CASSLGLARPGEQFF. This sequence joins TRBV7-2 and TRBJ2-1; maybe TRBD2 (6 bases). CDR1 SGHTA and CDR2 FQGNSA come from the germline V gene. CDR3 size: 15 residues. Trimming pared 1 base from V and 10 bases from J, leaving 17 bases between.

The chain links TRBV4-3 to TRBJ1-6, with a possible D match to TRBD1 (5 bases). This CDR3 spans 16 amino acids. The germline gives CDR1 LGHNA, CDR2 YSLEER. V lost 4 bases, J lost 1 base, and 11 bases lay in between. The CDR3 DNA is TGCGCCAGCAGCCGAAGCCAGGGTTCCTATAATTCACCCCTCCACTTT. As protein: CASSRSQGSYNSPLHF.

This clonotype has a count of ten or more. The chain couples TRBV3-1 to TRBJ1-4; D not certain. The V gene lost 1 base and the J gene lost 8 bases, with 8 bases spanning the gap. Germline lookup yields CDR1 LGHDT and CDR2 YNNKEL (reference sequence). The CDR3 is 13 residues long. Here the CDR3 reads CASSQVHKEKLFF. As DNA, the CDR3 is TGTGCCAGCAGCCAAGTCCATAAGGAAAAACTGTTTTTT.

The table lists this clonotype with a few counts. This chain links TRBV5-6 with TRBJ2-5; perhaps TRBD2 as D (6 bases). Germline V gene sequence: CDR1 SGHDT, CDR2 YYEEEE. Trimming removed 0 bases from V and 3 bases from J, with 18 bases in between. This CDR3 is built from 17 residues. The chain's CDR3 is CASSLASRGAVKETQYF. CDR3 DNA sequence: TGTGCCAGCAGCTTGGCATCACGCGGGGCAGTAAAAGAGACCCAGTACTTC. The full variable domain, its missing parts supplied by reference TRBV5-6 and TRBJ2-5, is DAGVTQSPTHLIKTRGQQVTLRCSPKSGHDTVSWYQQALGQGPQFIFQYYEEEERQRGNFPDRFSGHQFPNYSSELNVNALLLGDSALYLCASSLASRGAVKETQYFGPGTRLLVL.

J is TRBJ2-3 and V is TRBV7-3; 9 bases match TRBD1. V was pared by 5 bases and J by 1 base, with 7 bases of the junction left unmatched. This CDR3 is built from 16 residues. Per germline, CDR1 SGHTA and CDR2 FQGTGA. DNA for the CDR3: TGTGCCAGCAGCACCACCCGGACAGGGGGCACAGATACGCAGTATTTT. Its translation is CASSTTRTGGTDTQYF.

This clonotype was seen a handful of times. The chain has TRBV19 and TRBJ2-3, with 11 bases fitting TRBD2. CDR3 length equals 19 residues. The germline V gene encodes CDR1 LNHDA and CDR2 SQIVND (reference sequence). J was trimmed by 3 bases and V by 7 bases; bases with no gene match: 18. This CDR3 is CASNPRNSGGAGLTDTQYF. CDR3 sequence (DNA): TGTGCCAGTAACCCGCGTAATAGCGGGGGGGCCGGATTGACAGATACGCAGTATTTT.

This clonotype was seen ten or more times. The chain combines TRBV5-1 with TRBJ2-1; D not resolved. The CDR3 length is 13 residues. CDR1 and CDR2 (germline): SGHRS, YFSETQ. V was shortened by 0 bases and J by 6 bases, with 7 bases between the two germline ends. CDR3 DNA sequence: TGCGCCAGCAGCTTGGGACGACCCAATGAGCAGTTCTTC. This gives the protein CASSLGRPNEQFF.

In this sample, this clonotype turned up a few times. The chain combines TRBV20-1 with TRBJ1-1; tentative D call: TRBD1 (6 bases). The V gene's germline CDR1 is DFQATT and CDR2 SNEGSKA (reference sequence). The CDR3 extends over 14 amino acids. Between the trimmed V and J ends, which lost 4 bases and 4 bases, there was a span of 16 bases. The CDR3 DNA follows: TGCAGTGCTAATTGGGGGCCTGGGAGCACTGAAGCTTTCTTT. As protein: CSANWGPGSTEAFF.

This chain joins TRBV11-2 and TRBJ1-2, with TRBD1 identical over 7 bases. The CDR3 covers 14 residues. V shed 5 bases and J 3 bases; nucleotides not matched to a gene: 6. Germline CDR1 is SGHAT and CDR2 is FQNNGV. CDR3 DNA sequence: TGTGCCAGCAGCCCTCGGGACAGCTACTATGGCTACACCTTC. Amino acid sequence: CASSPRDSYYGYTF.

The chain links TRBV4-3 to TRBJ1-2; D unresolved. This CDR3 spans 15 amino acids. Germline values: CDR1 LGHNA, CDR2 YSLEER. The V gene lost 0 bases and the J gene lost 7 bases, with 15 bases spanning the gap. CDR3 amino acids: CASSQDRSGWVGYTF. The DNA for the CDR3 is TGCGCCAGCAGCCAAGATCGGTCGGGATGGGTTGGCTACACCTTC.

The rearrangement uses TRBV3-1 and TRBJ2-7; D is possibly TRBD1 (5 bases). This CDR3 is 15 amino acids long. V was clipped by 1 base and J by 3 bases, with 13 bases between them. CDR1 is LGHDT and CDR2 is YNNKEL in the germline V gene (reference sequence). The DNA of the CDR3 is TGTGCCAGCAGCCAAGCTTCAGGGATAGTCTACGAGCAGTACTTC. Amino acid sequence: CASSQASGIVYEQYF.

This clonotype was seen more than once but under ten times. The CDR3 protein is CASSVGQGTPLHF. DNA for the CDR3: TGTGCCAGCAGCGTCGGACAGGGAACACCCCTCCACTTT. V and J are TRBV9 and TRBJ1-6; 8 bases match TRBD1. This CDR3 is built from 13 residues. The trim removed 2 bases at V and 11 bases at J, leaving 3 bases unmatched. The germline gives CDR1 SGDLS, CDR2 YYNGEE.

The chain combines TRBV6-1 with TRBJ2-1, with D tentatively TRBD1 (5 bases). In germline, CDR1 is MNHNS, CDR2 SASEGT. Trimming stripped 2 bases from V and 8 bases from J, with 7 bases between. The CDR3 totals 12 residues. This chain's CDR3 is CASSEIRDEQFF. In DNA, the CDR3 is TGTGCCAGCAGTGAAATCAGGGATGAGCAGTTCTTC.